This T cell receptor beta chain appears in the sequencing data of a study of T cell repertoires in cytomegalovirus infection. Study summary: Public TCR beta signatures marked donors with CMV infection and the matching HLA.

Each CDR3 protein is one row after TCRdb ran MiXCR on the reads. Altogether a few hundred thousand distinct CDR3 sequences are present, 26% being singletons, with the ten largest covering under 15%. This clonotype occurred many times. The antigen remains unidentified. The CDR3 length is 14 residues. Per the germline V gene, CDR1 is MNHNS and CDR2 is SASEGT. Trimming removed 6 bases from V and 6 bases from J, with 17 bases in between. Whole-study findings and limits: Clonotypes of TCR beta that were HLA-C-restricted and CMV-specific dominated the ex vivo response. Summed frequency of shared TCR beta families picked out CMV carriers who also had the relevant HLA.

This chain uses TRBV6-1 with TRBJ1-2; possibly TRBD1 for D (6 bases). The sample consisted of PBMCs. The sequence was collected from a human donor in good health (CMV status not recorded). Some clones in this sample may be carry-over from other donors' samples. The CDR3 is CASSLQGGGDGYTF. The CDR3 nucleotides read TGTGCCAGCAGCCTACAGGGCGGCGGAGATGGCTACACCTTC.